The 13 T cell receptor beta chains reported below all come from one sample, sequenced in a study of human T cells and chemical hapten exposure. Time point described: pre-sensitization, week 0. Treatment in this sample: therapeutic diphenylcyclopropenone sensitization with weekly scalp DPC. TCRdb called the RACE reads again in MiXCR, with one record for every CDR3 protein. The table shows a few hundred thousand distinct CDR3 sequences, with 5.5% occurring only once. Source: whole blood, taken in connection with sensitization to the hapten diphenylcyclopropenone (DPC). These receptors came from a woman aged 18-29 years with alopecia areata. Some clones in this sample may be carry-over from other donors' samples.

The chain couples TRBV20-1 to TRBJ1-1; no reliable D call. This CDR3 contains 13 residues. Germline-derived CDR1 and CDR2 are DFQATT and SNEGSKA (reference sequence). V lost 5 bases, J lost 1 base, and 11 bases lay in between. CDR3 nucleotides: TGCAGTGCTCCCAGCGGGCAGAACACTGAAGCTTTCTTT. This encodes CSAPSGQNTEAFF.

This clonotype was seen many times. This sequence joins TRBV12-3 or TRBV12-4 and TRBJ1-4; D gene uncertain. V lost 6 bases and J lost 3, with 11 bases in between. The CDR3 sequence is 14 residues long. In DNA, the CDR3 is TGTGCCAGCAGCCTTCGGGCTGCTAATGAAAAACTGTTTTTT. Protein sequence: CASSLRAANEKLFF.

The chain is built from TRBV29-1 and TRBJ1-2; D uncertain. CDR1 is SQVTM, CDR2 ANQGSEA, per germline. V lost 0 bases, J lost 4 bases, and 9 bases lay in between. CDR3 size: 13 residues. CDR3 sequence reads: CSVEDREFYGYTF. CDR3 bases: TGCAGCGTTGAAGATCGGGAGTTCTATGGCTACACCTTC.

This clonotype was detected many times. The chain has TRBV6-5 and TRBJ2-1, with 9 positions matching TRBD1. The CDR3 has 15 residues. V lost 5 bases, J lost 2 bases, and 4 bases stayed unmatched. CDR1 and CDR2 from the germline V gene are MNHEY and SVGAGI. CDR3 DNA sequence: TGTGCCAGCAGTCGGACAGGGGAGCCCTACAATGAGCAGTTCTTC. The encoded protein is CASSRTGEPYNEQFF.

The chain's CDR3 is CASSVRGIGTDTQYF. In DNA form, the CDR3 reads TGCGCCAGCAGCGTCAGGGGGATTGGCACAGATACGCAGTATTTT. This chain links TRBV5-1 with TRBJ2-3; 7 bases align to TRBD1. This CDR3 is 15 amino acids long. The ends lost 4 bases at V and 1 base at J; junction bases unmatched: 6. Germline CDR1 reads SGHRS; CDR2 reads YFSETQ. The full variable domain, its missing parts supplied by reference TRBV5-1 and TRBJ2-3, is KAGVTQTPRYLIKTRGQQVTLSCSPISGHRSVSWYQQTPGQGLQFLFEYFSETQRNKGNFPGRFSGRQFSNSRSEMNVSTLELGDSALYLCASSVRGIGTDTQYFGPGTRLTVL.

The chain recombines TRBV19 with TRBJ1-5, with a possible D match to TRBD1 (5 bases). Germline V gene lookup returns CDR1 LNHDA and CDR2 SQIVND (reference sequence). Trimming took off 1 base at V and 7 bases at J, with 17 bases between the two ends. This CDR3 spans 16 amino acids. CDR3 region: CASSIGGTAPGQPQHF. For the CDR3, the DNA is TGTGCCAGTAGTATAGGGGGGACGGCTCCCGGGCAGCCCCAGCATTTT.

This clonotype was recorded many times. The CDR3 nucleotides are TGTGCCAGCAGCCCGACTAAATACACAGATACGCAGTATTTT. It codes for CASSPTKYTDTQYF. The J gene is TRBJ2-3, the V gene TRBV6-2 or TRBV6-3; a possible D gene is TRBD2 (5 bases). Germline-derived CDR1 and CDR2 are MNHEY and SVGEGT. V lost 6 bases to trimming and J lost 2 bases, with 12 bases between them. This CDR3 contains 14 residues.

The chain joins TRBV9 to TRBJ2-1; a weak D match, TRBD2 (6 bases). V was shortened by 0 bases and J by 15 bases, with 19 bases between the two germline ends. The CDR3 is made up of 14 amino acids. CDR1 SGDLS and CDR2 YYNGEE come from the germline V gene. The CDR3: CASSVEGGQGLLFF. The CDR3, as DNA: TGTGCCAGCAGCGTAGAAGGAGGGCAGGGTCTTCTGTTCTTC.

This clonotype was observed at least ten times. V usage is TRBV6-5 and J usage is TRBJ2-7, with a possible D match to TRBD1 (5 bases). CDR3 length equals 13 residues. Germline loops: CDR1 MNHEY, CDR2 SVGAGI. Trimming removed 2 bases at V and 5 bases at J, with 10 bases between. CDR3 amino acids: CASSYRQPHEQYF. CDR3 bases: TGTGCCAGCAGTTACCGACAGCCCCACGAGCAGTACTTC.

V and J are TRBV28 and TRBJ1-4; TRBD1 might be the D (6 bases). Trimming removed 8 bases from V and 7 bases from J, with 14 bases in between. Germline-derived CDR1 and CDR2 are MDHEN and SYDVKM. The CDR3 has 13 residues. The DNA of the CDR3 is TGTGCCAGCCGCCGGGGGCGACTTGAAAAACTGTTTTTT. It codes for CASRRGRLEKLFF.

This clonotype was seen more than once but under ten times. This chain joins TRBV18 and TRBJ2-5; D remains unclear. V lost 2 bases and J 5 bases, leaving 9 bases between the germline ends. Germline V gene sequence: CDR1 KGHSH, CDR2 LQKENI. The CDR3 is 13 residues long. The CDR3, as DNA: TGTGCCAGCTCACCAGCCGATCGGGAGACCCAGTACTTC. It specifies CASSPADRETQYF.

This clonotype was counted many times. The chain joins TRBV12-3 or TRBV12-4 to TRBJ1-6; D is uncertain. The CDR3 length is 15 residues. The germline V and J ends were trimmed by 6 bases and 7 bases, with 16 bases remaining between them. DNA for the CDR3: TGTGCCAGCAGCCGAGTTCGGGGAAGGAATTCACCCCTCCACTTT. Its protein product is CASSRVRGRNSPLHF.

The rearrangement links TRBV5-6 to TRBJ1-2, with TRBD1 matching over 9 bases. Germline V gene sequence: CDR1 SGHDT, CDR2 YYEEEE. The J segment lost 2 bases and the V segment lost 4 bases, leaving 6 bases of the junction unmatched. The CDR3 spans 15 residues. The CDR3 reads CASSPDRGANYGYTF. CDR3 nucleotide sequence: TGTGCCAGCAGCCCCGACAGGGGGGCAAACTATGGCTACACCTTC.